The clone carrying this TCR beta chain appeared a single time. As yet, its antigen is unknown. The source of the sample is a study of T cell responses to AZD1222 COVID-19 vaccine. Produced via immunoSEQ multiplex PCR; TCRdb's table is partial and in-frame only. In the table there are more than 150,000 clones, approximately 90% of which are singletons. General study findings and limits: The number of AZD1222 recipients seropositive at baseline was only 6 or 7. Dominant at 160-218 and 743-854, vaccine-associated CD4 TCRs also spanned spike.

CDR3 length: 17 residues. With 4 bases clipped from V and 0 bases from J, the junction kept 7 bases outside the gene matches. Germline V gene sequence: CDR1 LGHNA, CDR2 YNFKEQ. The rearrangement uses TRBV4-2 and TRBJ2-4, with 9 positions matching TRBD1. The clonotype comes from an adult in good health. The source was peripheral blood, collected on day 0 of AZD1222 vaccination. The CDR3 sequence is CASSPGQGYLAKNIQYF. The CDR3 region has the DNA TGTGCCAGCAGCCCCGGACAGGGGTATCTAGCCAAAAACATTCAGTACTTC.